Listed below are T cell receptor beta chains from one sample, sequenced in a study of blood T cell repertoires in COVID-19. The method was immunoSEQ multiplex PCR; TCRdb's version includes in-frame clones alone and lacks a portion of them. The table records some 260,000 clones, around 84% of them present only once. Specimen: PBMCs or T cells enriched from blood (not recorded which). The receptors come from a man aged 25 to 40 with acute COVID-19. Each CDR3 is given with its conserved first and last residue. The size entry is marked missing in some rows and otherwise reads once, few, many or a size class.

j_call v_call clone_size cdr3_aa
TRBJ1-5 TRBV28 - CASSLNRDRVINQPQHF
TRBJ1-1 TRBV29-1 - CSVNTNTEAFF
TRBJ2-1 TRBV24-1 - CATSELGTGGYNEQFF
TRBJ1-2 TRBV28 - CASSRQGARGGYTF
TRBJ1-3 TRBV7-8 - CASSLGGQTSGNTIYF
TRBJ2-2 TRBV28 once CASRQGLAGANPFF
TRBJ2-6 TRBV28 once CASSFRPYRRGRKGANVLTF
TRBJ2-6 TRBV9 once CASSVAPTGGTGANVLTF
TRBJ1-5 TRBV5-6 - CASSWAGDQPQHF
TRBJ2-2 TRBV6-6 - CATSPSNTGELFF
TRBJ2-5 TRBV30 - CAWSWVGGAGETQYF
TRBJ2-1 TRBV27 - CASSLLAVYNEQFF
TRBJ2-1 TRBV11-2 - CASSLDPGGGEQFF
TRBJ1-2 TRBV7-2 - CASSYSQSQNGYTF
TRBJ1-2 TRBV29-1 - CSVEDPRTPNYGYTF
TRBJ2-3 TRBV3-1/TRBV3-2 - CASSPSLRDTQYF
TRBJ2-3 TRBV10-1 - CASSEFIAGHTDTQYF
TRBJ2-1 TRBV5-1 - CASSPGTSRYYNEQFF
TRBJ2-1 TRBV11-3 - CASSLGVTGSNNEQFF
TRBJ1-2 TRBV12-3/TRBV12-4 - CASSYRGGYTF
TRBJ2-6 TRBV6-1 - CASSGLRTGEVPGANVLTF
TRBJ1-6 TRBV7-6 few CASSSQGFNSPLHF
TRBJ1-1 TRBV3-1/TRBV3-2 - CASSQDLTVKAFF
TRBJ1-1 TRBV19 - CASSLPGQGNTEAFF
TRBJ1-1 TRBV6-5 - CASSYSWGPNTEAFF
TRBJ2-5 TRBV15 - CATSRGLAGDETQYF
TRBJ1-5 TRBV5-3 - CARSAGTGNQPQHF
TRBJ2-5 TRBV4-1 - CASSPGQGSETQYF
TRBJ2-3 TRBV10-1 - CASSRLAGVTDTQYF
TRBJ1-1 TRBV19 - CASSAHRGNTEAFF
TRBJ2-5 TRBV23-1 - CASSQKPGTGPNYF
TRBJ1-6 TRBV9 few CASSDRTGGGNSPLHF
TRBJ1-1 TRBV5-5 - CASSLGGNTEAFF
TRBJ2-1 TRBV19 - CASSIGSGRGGGRNEQFF
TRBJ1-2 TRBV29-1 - CSVGGSGVGGYTF
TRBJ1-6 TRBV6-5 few CASTPGLFNSPLHF
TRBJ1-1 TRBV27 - CASSLRGQGAVTEAFF
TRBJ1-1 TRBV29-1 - CSVPWANTEAFF
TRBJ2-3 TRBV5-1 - CASSSYPASTDTQYF
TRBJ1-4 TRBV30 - CAWSRGEKLFF
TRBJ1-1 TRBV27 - CASSPGTANTEAFF
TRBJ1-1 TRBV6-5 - CASSWTGSNTEAFF
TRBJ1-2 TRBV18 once CASSPQGALPEGYTF
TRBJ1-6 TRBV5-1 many CASSLDRVGSPLHF
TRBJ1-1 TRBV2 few CASKGQGYAGAEAFF
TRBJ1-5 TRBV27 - CASSFLNQPQHF
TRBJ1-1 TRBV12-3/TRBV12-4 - CASSLTGQAEVFF
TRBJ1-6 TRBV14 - CASSQGQGYSPLHF
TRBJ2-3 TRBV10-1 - CAGSSGHTDTQYF
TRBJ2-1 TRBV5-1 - CASSYPRGAEQFF
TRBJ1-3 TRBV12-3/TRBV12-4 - CACKQGNTIYF
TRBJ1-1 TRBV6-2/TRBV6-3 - CASSYGRTEAFF
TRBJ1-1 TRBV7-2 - CASSLALNRGTEAFF
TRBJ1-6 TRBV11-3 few CASSLVGRGSPLHF
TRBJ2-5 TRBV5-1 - CASSPRDSQETQYF